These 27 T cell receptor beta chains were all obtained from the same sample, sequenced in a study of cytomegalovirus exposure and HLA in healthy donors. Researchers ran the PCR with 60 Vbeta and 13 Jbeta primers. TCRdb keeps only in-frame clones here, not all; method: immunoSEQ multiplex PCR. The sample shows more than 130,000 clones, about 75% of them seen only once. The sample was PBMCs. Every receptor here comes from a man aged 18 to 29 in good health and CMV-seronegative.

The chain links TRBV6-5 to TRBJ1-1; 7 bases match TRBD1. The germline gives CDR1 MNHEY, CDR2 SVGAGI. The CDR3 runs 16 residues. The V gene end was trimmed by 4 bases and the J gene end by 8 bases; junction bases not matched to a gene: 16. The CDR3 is CASSSIGTARHVEAFF. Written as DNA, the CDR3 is TGTGCCAGCAGTTCCATCGGGACAGCCCGTCACGTAGAAGCTTTCTTT.

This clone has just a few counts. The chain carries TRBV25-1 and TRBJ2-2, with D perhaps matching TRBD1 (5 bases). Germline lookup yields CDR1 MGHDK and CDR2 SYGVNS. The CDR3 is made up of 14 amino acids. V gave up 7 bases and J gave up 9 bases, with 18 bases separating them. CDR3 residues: CASMRQGGYRELFF. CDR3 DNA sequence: TGTGCCAGCATGCGGCAGGGCGGTTATCGGGAGCTGTTTTTT. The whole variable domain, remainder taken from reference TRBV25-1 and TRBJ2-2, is EADIYQTPRYLVIGTGKKITLECSQTMGHDKMYWYQQDPGMELHLIHYSYGVNSTEKGDLSSESTVSRIRTEHFPLTLESARPSHTSQYLCASMRQGGYRELFFGEGSRLTVL.

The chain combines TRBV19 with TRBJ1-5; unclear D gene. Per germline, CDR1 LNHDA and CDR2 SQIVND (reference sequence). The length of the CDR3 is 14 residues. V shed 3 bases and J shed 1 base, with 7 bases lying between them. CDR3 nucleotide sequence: TGTGCCAGTAGTATCGGCAGGAGCAATCAGCCCCAGCATTTT. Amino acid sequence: CASSIGRSNQPQHF. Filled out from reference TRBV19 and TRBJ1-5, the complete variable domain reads DGGITQSPKYLFRKEGQNVTLSCEQNLNHDAMYWYRQDPGQGLRLIYYSQIVNDFQKGDIAEGYSVSREKKESFPLTVTSAQKNPTAFYLCASSIGRSNQPQHFGDGTRLSIL.

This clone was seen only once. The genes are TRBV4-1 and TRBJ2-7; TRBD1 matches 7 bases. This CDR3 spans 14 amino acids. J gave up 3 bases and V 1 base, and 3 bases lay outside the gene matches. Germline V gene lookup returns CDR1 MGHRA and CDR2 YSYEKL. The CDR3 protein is CASSQAGQSYEQYF. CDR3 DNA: TGCGCCAGCAGCCAAGCGGGACAGAGCTACGAGCAGTACTTC.

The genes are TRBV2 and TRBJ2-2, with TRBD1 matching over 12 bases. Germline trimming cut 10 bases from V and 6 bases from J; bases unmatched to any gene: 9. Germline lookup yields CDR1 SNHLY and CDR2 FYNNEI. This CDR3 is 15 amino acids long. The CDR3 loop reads CATQPGTGGPGELFF. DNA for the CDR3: TGTGCCACCCAGCCCGGGACAGGGGGCCCCGGGGAGCTGTTTTTT.

In DNA, the CDR3 is TGTGCCAGCAGCCACAGGGAACTCAATGAGCAGTTCTTC. Translating gives CASSHRELNEQFF. V usage is TRBV7-9 and J usage is TRBJ2-1, with a weak D call TRBD1 (6 bases). Germline V gene data show CDR1 as SEHNR and CDR2 as FQNEAQ (reference sequence). The V end was cut by 5 bases, the J end by 6 bases, with 11 bases between. The CDR3 has 13 residues.

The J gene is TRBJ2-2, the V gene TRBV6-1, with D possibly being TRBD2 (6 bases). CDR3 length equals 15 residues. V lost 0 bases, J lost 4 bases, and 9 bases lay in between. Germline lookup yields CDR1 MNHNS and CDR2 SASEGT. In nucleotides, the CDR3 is TGTGCCAGCAGTGAAGCGGGGACTGGCACCGGGGAGCTGTTTTTT. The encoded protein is CASSEAGTGTGELFF.

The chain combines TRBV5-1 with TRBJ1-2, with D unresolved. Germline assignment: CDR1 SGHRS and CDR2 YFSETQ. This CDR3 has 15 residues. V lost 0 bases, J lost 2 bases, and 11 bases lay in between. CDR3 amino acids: CASSLDMGGNYGYTF. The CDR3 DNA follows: TGCGCCAGCAGCTTGGACATGGGAGGAAACTATGGCTACACCTTC.

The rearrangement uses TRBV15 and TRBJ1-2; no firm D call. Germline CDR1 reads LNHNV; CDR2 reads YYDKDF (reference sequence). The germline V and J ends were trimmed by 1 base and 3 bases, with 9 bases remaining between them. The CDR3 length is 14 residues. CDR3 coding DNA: TGTGCCACCAGCAGAGCCCAGGATGACTATGGCTACACCTTC. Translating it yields CATSRAQDDYGYTF.

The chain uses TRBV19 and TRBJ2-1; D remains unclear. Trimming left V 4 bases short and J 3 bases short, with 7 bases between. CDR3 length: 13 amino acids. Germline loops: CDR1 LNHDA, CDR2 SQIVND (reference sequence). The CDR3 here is CASSRANYNEQFF. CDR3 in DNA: TGTGCCAGTAGTAGGGCCAACTACAATGAGCAGTTCTTC. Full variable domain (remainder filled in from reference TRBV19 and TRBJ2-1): DGGITQSPKYLFRKEGQNVTLSCEQNLNHDAMYWYRQDPGQGLRLIYYSQIVNDFQKGDIAEGYSVSREKKESFPLTVTSAQKNPTAFYLCASSRANYNEQFFGPGTRLTVL.

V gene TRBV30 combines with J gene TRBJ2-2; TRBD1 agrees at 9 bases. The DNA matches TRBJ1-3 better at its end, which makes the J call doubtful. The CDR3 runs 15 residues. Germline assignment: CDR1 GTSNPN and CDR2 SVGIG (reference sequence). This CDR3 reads CAWSGTDRGGNTIYF. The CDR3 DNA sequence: TGTGCCTGGAGTGGGACGGACAGGGGAGGGAACACCATATATTTT.

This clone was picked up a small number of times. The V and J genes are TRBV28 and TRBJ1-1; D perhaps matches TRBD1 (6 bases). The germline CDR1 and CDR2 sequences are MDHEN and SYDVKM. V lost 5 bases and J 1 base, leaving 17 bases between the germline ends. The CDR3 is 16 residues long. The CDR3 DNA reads TGTGCCAGCAGTCCCCACGACAGGCCGCGGAACACTGAAGCTTTCTTT. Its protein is CASSPHDRPRNTEAFF.

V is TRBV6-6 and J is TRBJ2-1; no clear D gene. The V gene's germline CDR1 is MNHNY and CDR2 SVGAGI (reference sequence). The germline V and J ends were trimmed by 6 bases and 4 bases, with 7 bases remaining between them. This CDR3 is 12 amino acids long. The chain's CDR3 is CASSQAYNEQFF. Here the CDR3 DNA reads TGTGCCAGCAGCCAGGCTTACAATGAGCAGTTCTTC.

This chain's CDR3 is CASSFLAGEGYNEQFF. In DNA, the CDR3 is TGTGCCAGCAGTTTCCTAGCGGGAGAGGGCTACAATGAGCAGTTCTTC. This rearrangement joins TRBV6-5 to TRBJ2-1; 10 bases match TRBD2. This CDR3 is built from 16 residues. Trimming at V came to 4 bases and at J to 3 bases, leaving 6 bases not matched to a gene. Germline V gene sequence: CDR1 MNHEY, CDR2 SVGAGI.

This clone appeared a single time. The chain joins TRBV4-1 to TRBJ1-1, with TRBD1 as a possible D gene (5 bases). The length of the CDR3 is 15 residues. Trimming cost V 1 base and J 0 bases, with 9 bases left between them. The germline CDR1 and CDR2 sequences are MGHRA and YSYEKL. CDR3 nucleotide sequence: TGCGCCAGCAGCCAAGGGACATTCATGAACACTGAAGCTTTCTTT. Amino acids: CASSQGTFMNTEAFF.

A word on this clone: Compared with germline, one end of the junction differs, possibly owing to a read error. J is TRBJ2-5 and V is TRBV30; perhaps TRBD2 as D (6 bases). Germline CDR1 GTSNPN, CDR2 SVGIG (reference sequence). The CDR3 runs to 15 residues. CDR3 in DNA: TGTGTCTGGGAGGAGGGTAAGGGCCTGCAAGAGACCCAGTACTTC. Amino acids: CVWEEGKGLQETQYF.

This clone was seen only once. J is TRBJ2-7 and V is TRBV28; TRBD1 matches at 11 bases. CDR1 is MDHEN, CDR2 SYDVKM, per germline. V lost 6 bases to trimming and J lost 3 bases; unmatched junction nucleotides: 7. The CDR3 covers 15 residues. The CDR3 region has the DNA TGTGCCAGCAGCCACTCCGGGACAGGGGGCTACGAGCAGTACTTC. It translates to CASSHSGTGGYEQYF. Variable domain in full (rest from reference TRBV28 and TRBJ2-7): DVKVTQSSRYLVKRTGEKVFLECVQDMDHENMFWYRQDPGLGLRLIYFSYDVKMKEKGDIPEGYSVSREKKERFSLILESASTNQTSMYLCASSHSGTGGYEQYFGPGTRLTVT.

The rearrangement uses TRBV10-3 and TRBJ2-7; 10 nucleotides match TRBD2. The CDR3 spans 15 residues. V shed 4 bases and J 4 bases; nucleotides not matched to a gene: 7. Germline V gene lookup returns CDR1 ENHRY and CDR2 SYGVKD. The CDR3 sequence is CAISGPQREGYEQYF. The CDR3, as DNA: TGTGCCATCAGTGGGCCCCAGCGGGAGGGATACGAGCAGTACTTC.

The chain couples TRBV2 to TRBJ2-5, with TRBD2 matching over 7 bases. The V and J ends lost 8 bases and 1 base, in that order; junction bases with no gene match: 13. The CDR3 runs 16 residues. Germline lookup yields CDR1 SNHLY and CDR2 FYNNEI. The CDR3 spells CASGGLTDDSQETQYF. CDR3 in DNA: TGTGCCAGCGGGGGACTAACGGACGACTCCCAAGAGACCCAGTACTTC.

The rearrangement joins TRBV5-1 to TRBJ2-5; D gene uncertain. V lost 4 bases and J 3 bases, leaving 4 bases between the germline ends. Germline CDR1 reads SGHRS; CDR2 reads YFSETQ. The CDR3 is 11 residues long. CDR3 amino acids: CASSVEETQYF. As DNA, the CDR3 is TGCGCCAGCAGCGTCGAAGAGACCCAGTACTTC.

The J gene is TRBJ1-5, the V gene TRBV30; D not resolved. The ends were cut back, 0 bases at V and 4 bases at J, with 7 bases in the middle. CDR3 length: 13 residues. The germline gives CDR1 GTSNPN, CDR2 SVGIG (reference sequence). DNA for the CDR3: TGTGCCTGGAGTGTAGGAGTTAATCAGCCCCAGCATTTT. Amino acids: CAWSVGVNQPQHF.

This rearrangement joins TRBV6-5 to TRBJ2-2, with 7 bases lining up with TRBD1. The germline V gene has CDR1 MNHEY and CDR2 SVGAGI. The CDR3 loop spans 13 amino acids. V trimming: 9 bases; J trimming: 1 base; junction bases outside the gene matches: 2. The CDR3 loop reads CARTGMNTGELFF. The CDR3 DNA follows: TGTGCCAGGACAGGGATGAACACCGGGGAGCTGTTTTTT.

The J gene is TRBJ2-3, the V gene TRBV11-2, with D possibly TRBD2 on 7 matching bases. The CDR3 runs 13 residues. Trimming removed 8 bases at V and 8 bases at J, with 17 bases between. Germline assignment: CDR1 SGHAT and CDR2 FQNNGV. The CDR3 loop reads CASLLGGAVTQYF. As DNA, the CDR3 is TGTGCCAGCCTCCTGGGGGGGGCGGTTACGCAGTATTTT. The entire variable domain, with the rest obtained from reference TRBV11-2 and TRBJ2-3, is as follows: EAGVAQSPRYKIIEKRQSVAFWCNPISGHATLYWYQQILGQGPKLLIQFQNNGVVDDSQLPKDRFSAERLKGVDSTLKIQPAKLEDSAVYLCASLLGGAVTQYFGPGTRLTVL.

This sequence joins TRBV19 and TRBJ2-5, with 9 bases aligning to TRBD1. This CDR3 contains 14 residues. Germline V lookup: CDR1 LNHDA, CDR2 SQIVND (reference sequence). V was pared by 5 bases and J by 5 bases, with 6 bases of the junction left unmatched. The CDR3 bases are TGTGCCAGTAGTCTGGGACAGGGACTGGAGACCCAGTACTTC. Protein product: CASSLGQGLETQYF.

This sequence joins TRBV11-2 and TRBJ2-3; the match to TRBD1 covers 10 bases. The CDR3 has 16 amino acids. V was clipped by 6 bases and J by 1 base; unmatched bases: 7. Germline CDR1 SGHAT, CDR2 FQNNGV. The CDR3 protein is CASSPTGGAGTDTQYF. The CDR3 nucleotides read TGTGCCAGCAGTCCGACAGGGGGCGCGGGCACAGATACGCAGTATTTT. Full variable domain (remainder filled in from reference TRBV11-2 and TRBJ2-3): EAGVAQSPRYKIIEKRQSVAFWCNPISGHATLYWYQQILGQGPKLLIQFQNNGVVDDSQLPKDRFSAERLKGVDSTLKIQPAKLEDSAVYLCASSPTGGAGTDTQYFGPGTRLTVL.

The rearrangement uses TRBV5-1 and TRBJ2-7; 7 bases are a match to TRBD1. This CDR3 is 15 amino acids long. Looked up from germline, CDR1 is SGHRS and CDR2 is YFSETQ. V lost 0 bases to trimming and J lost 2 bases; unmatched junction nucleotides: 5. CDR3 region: CASSLESGQTYEQYF. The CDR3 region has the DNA TGCGCCAGCAGCTTGGAGTCGGGACAGACCTACGAGCAGTACTTC.

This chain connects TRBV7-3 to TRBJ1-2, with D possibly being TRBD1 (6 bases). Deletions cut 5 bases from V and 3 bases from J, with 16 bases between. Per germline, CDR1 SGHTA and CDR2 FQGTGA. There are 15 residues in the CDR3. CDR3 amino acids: CASSRGKGGDYGYTF. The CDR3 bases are TGTGCCAGCAGCAGAGGAAAAGGGGGGGACTATGGCTACACCTTC.